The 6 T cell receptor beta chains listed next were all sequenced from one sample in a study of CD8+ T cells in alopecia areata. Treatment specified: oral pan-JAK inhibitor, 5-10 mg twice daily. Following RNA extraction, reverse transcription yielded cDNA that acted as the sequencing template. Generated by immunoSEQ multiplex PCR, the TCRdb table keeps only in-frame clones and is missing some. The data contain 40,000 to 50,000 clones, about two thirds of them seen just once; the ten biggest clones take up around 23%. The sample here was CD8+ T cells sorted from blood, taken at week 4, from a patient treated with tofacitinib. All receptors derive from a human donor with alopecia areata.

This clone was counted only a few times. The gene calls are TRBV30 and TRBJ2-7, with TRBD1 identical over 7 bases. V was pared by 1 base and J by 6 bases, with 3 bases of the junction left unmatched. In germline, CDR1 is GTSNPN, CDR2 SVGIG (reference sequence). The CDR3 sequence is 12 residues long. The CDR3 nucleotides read TGTGCCTGGAGTGAGGGACAGCTCGAGCAGTACTTC. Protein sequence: CAWSEGQLEQYF.

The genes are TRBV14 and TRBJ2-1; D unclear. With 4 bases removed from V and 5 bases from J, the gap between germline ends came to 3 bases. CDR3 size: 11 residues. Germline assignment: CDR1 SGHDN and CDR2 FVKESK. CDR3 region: CASSRNNEQFF. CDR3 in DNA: TGTGCCAGCAGCCGCAACAATGAGCAGTTCTTC.

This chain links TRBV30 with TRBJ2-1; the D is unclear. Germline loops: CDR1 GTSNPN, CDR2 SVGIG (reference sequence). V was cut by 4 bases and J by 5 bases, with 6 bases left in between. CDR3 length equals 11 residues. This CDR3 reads CAWTENNEQFF. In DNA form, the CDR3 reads TGTGCCTGGACAGAAAACAATGAGCAGTTCTTC.

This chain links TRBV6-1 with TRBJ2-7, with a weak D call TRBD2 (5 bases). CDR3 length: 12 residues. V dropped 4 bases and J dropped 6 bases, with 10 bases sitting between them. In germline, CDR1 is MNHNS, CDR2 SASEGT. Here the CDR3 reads CASSGGMIEQYF. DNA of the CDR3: TGTGCCAGCAGTGGAGGGATGATCGAGCAGTACTTC.

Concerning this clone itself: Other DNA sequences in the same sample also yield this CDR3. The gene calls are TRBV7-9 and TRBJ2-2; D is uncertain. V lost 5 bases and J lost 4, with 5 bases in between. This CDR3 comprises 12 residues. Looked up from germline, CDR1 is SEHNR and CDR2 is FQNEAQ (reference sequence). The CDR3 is CASSLSTGELFF. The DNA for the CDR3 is TGTGCCAGCAGCCTATCCACCGGGGAGCTGTTTTTT. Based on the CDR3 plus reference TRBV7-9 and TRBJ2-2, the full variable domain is DTGVSQNPRHKITKRGQNVTFRCDPISEHNRLYWYRQTLGQGPEFLTYFQNEAQLEKSRLLSDRFSAERPKGSFSTLEIQRTEQGDSAMYLCASSLSTGELFFGEGSRLTVL.

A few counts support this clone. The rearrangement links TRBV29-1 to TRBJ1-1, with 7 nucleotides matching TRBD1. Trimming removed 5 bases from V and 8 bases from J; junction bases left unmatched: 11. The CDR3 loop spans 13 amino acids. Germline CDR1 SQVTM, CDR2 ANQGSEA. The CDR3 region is CSVSPGQRPEAFF. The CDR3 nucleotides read TGCAGCGTTAGTCCGGGACAGCGCCCAGAAGCTTTCTTT.